The source of this T cell receptor (beta chain) is a study of radiation and T cells in renal cell carcinoma. The CDR3 spans 15 residues. V lost 4 bases and J 6 bases, leaving 16 bases between the germline ends. Germline V gene lookup returns CDR1 SGHNT and CDR2 YENEEA. As for time point: baseline pretreatment blood. Treatment denoted: 15 Gy SBRT to primary tumor, nephrectomy 4 weeks later. Produced via immunoSEQ multiplex PCR; TCRdb's table is partial and in-frame only. Of roughly 120,000 clones listed, roughly 80% were seen once; the top ten hold less than 3.5%. This receptor was obtained from a woman aged 55-69 years with renal cell carcinoma. The material was blood, obtained from a patient whose treatment included radiotherapy and nephrectomy. The chain uses TRBV11-3 and TRBJ2-1, with D possibly called TRBD1 or TRBD2 (7 bases each). CDR3 amino acids: CASSSRGGEINEQFF. In DNA form, the CDR3 reads TGTGCCAGCAGCTCCAGGGGGGGCGAAATCAATGAGCAGTTCTTC.